The 24 T cell receptor beta chains in this list originate from one sample, sequenced in a study of blood T cell repertoires in COVID-19. Using immunoSEQ multiplex PCR, the repertoire was profiled, and TCRdb retains in-frame clones only, with some absent. The sample consists of around 81,000 clones, 85% to 90% of them appearing once. Material: peripheral blood. The origin of the receptors is a woman older than 75 with acute or convalescent COVID-19.

V gene TRBV10-3 combines with J gene TRBJ2-3; D might be TRBD2 (6 bases). Trimming stripped 3 bases from V and 0 bases from J, with 16 bases between. The CDR3 consists of 17 residues. Germline CDR1 is ENHRY and CDR2 is SYGVKD. The CDR3 coding sequence is TGTGCCATCAGTGACCCCCAGGGACTTTCCAGCACAGATACGCAGTATTTT. It translates to CAISDPQGLSSTDTQYF.

The rearrangement joins TRBV19 to TRBJ1-5; TRBD1 matches at 8 bases. The CDR3 is 16 residues long. CDR1 is LNHDA and CDR2 is SQIVND in the germline V gene (reference sequence). J was trimmed by 7 bases and V by 4 bases; bases with no gene match: 12. The CDR3 nucleotides read TGTGCCAGTAGTACCCGGACAGGGCTGATCTTGCAGCCCCAGCATTTT. Translating it yields CASSTRTGLILQPQHF.

The V call is TRBV30, the J call TRBJ2-5; TRBD1 agrees at 7 bases. V trimming: 0 bases; J trimming: 14 bases; junction bases outside the gene matches: 9. The germline gives CDR1 GTSNPN, CDR2 SVGIG (reference sequence). The CDR3 has 12 residues. CDR3: CAWSVSGQVGYF. In DNA, the CDR3 is TGTGCCTGGAGTGTATCCGGACAGGTTGGTTACTTC.

V gene TRBV5-1 combines with J gene TRBJ2-5, with 11 bases that match TRBD2. Germline trimming cut 4 bases from V and 2 bases from J; bases unmatched to any gene: 4. Germline values: CDR1 SGHRS, CDR2 YFSETQ. There are 15 residues in the CDR3. Here the CDR3 DNA reads TGCGCCAGCAGCCCCGTAGCGGGAGGGCAAGAGACCCAGTACTTC. Translation gives CASSPVAGGQETQYF.

This chain links TRBV7-2 with TRBJ2-1; D is unclear. CDR1 and CDR2 from the germline V gene are SGHTA and FQGNSA. There are 13 residues in the CDR3. Trimming cost V 3 bases and J 6 bases, with 9 bases left between them. CDR3 amino acids: CASSFGFANEQFF. CDR3 coding DNA: TGTGCCAGCAGCTTCGGGTTCGCCAATGAGCAGTTCTTC. Together with reference TRBV7-2 and TRBJ2-1, the CDR3 gives the full variable domain: GAGVSQSPSNKVTEKGKDVELRCDPISGHTALYWYRQSLGQGLEFLIYFQGNSAPDKSGLPSDRFSAERTGGSVSTLTIQRTQQEDSAVYLCASSFGFANEQFFGPGTRLTVL.

V and J are TRBV2 and TRBJ2-5, with a tentative D call TRBD2 (7 bases). CDR1 is SNHLY, CDR2 FYNNEI, per germline. The V end lost 8 bases, the J end lost 5 bases, and 15 bases lay between the germline ends. CDR3 length: 13 amino acids. The CDR3 DNA follows: TGTGCCAGCGTACGGGGGGCCGTTGAGACCCAGTACTTC. This codes for CASVRGAVETQYF.

CDR3 in amino acids: CAWERGTALADEQYF. CDR3 DNA: TGTGCCTGGGAACGCGGGACAGCCCTTGCGGACGAGCAGTACTTC. The rearrangement joins TRBV30 to TRBJ2-7; D may be TRBD1 (7 bases). The length of the CDR3 is 15 residues. V lost 5 bases and J lost 5, with 22 bases in between. Germline CDR1 and CDR2: GTSNPN and SVGIG (reference sequence).

V and J are TRBV6-5 and TRBJ1-1, with 7 bases that match TRBD1. The germline gives CDR1 MNHEY, CDR2 SVGAGI. The J segment lost 1 base and the V segment lost 2 bases, leaving 1 base of the junction unmatched. The CDR3 spans 14 residues. The CDR3 region has the DNA TGTGCCAGCAGTTACACAGGGGCGAACACTGAAGCTTTCTTT. Protein sequence: CASSYTGANTEAFF.

The chain links TRBV29-1 to TRBJ1-2; 7 nucleotides agree with TRBD1. V lost 7 bases and J lost 8; bases outside the gene matches: 7. CDR1 and CDR2 (germline): SQVTM, ANQGSEA. The CDR3 is made up of 11 amino acids. The CDR3 DNA is TGCAGCGCTCGGACAGGAAAGGGCTACACCTTC. Encoded protein: CSARTGKGYTF.

The chain carries TRBV5-1 and TRBJ2-2; D may be TRBD1 (5 bases). Between the trimmed V and J ends, which lost 5 bases and 5 bases, there was a span of 13 bases. In germline, CDR1 is SGHRS, CDR2 YFSETQ. The CDR3 extends over 14 amino acids. CDR3 DNA: TGCGCCAGCAGTATCTCTAGGGGAACCGGGGAGCTGTTTTTT. This encodes CASSISRGTGELFF.

The rearrangement uses TRBV3-1 (or the pseudogene TRBV3-2) and TRBJ2-5, with 12 nucleotides matching TRBD2. The CDR3 sequence is 13 residues long. CDR1 is LGHDT and CDR2 is YNNKEL in the germline V gene (reference sequence). J lost 7 bases, V lost 4 bases, and 1 base had no gene match. The CDR3: CASSPSGGGTQYF. The CDR3 bases are TGTGCCAGCAGCCCTAGCGGGGGGGGGACCCAGTACTTC.

The rearrangement links TRBV30 to TRBJ2-4; D is possibly TRBD1 (6 bases). Deletions cut 2 bases from V and 4 bases from J, with 12 bases between. The germline CDR1 and CDR2 sequences are GTSNPN and SVGIG (reference sequence). CDR3 size: 14 residues. The CDR3 loop reads CAWSPRQVKNIQYF. In nucleotides, the CDR3 is TGTGCCTGGAGTCCCCGACAGGTTAAAAACATTCAGTACTTC. Full variable domain (remainder filled in from reference TRBV30 and TRBJ2-4): SQTIHQWPATLVQPVGSPLSLECTVEGTSNPNLYWYRQAAGRGLQLLFYSVGIGQISSEVPQNLSASRPQDRQFILSSKKLLLSDSGFYLCAWSPRQVKNIQYFGAGTRLSVL.

A remark on this clone: One end of the junction does not line up with germline, which may come from a read error. The chain has TRBV7-7 and TRBJ1-6; no clear D gene. CDR3 length equals 13 residues. CDR1 is SSHAT, CDR2 FNYEAQ, per germline (reference sequence). The CDR3 DNA reads as TGTGCTAGCAGCTCCGACGGAGGTTCACCCCTCCACTTT. Translating it yields CASSSDGGSPLHF.

CDR3 amino acids: CSVEGRGLLDTQYF. DNA of the CDR3: TGCAGCGTTGAGGGGAGGGGACTTCTCGATACGCAGTATTTT. The rearrangement uses TRBV29-1 and TRBJ2-3; 7 positions match TRBD2. Looked up from germline, CDR1 is SQVTM and CDR2 is ANQGSEA. The CDR3 sequence is 14 residues long. The J segment lost 6 bases and the V segment lost 3 bases, leaving 9 bases of the junction unmatched.

The chain links TRBV6-6 to TRBJ1-1, with 8 positions matching TRBD1. The CDR3 totals 15 residues. With V trimmed by 1 base and J by 4 bases, 5 bases remained unmatched. Germline CDR1 and CDR2: MNHNY and SVGAGI (reference sequence). CDR3 region: CASSYLSTGGTEAFF. CDR3 bases: TGTGCCAGCAGTTACTTAAGTACAGGGGGCACTGAAGCTTTCTTT.

The CDR3 loop is CASSPSGQKAFF. The CDR3 DNA reads as TGTGCCAGCTCACCGTCGGGACAGAAAGCTTTCTTT. The J gene is TRBJ1-1, the V gene TRBV18; TRBD1 agrees at 7 bases. CDR1 KGHSH and CDR2 LQKENI come from the germline V gene. There are 12 residues in the CDR3. V gave up 3 bases and J gave up 9 bases; unmatched junction bases: 4.

J is TRBJ1-3 and V is TRBV3-1 (or the pseudogene TRBV3-2), with unresolved D. V was cut by 2 bases and J by 3 bases, with 5 bases left in between. In germline, CDR1 is LGHDT, CDR2 YNNKEL (reference sequence). CDR3 size: 13 residues. CDR3 in DNA: TGTGCCAGCAGCCAACAATTTGGAAACACCATATATTTT. Encoded protein: CASSQQFGNTIYF.

The chain is built from TRBV19 and TRBJ2-3; 7 bases match TRBD1. Germline V gives CDR1 LNHDA, CDR2 SQIVND (reference sequence). This CDR3 comprises 16 residues. V lost 2 bases and J lost 2; bases outside the gene matches: 7. CDR3 sequence reads: CASSISRGPFTDTQYF. In DNA, the CDR3 is TGTGCCAGTAGTATATCGAGGGGGCCCTTCACAGATACGCAGTATTTT.

The gene calls are TRBV18 and TRBJ1-1; no definite D call. Germline CDR1 reads KGHSH; CDR2 reads LQKENI. The CDR3 sequence is 12 residues long. V was pared by 2 bases and J by 3 bases, with 4 bases between. The CDR3 loop reads CASSPADTEAFF. The CDR3 nucleotides are TGTGCCAGCTCACCAGCGGACACTGAAGCTTTCTTT.

V gene TRBV6-6 combines with J gene TRBJ1-1, with 7 nucleotides matching TRBD1. The CDR3 is 13 amino acids. Germline V gene data show CDR1 as MNHNY and CDR2 as SVGAGI (reference sequence). V gave up 2 bases and J gave up 4 bases; unmatched junction bases: 1. The DNA for the CDR3 is TGTGCCAGCAGTTACCAGGGGGGCACTGAAGCTTTCTTT. Amino acid sequence: CASSYQGGTEAFF.

As to this clone: Distinct nucleotide sequences in the sample also encode this CDR3. The CDR3 loop reads CATSRDGSQETQYF. CDR3 DNA: TGTGCCACCAGCAGAGATGGCAGCCAAGAGACCCAGTACTTC. The V and J genes are TRBV15 and TRBJ2-5; D uncertain. V was cut by 0 bases and J by 1 base, with 6 bases left in between. CDR3 size: 14 residues. Germline V gene data show CDR1 as LNHNV and CDR2 as YYDKDF (reference sequence).

This chain connects TRBV6-5 to TRBJ1-5; possible D gene TRBD1, 5 bases. The CDR3 sequence is 15 residues long. Trimming pared 7 bases from V and 1 base from J, leaving 14 bases between. The V gene's germline CDR1 is MNHEY and CDR2 SVGAGI. CDR3 loop: CASTAGGVSNQPQHF. CDR3 nucleotides: TGTGCCAGCACCGCGGGGGGGGTGAGCAATCAGCCCCAGCATTTT.

The chain couples TRBV7-2 to TRBJ2-3, with TRBD2 as a possible D gene (5 bases). CDR1 SGHTA and CDR2 FQGNSA come from the germline V gene. The CDR3 loop spans 15 amino acids. V was clipped by 5 bases and J by 5 bases, with 17 bases between them. The CDR3 spells CASSPAAARGDTQYF. The CDR3 bases are TGTGCCAGCAGCCCGGCGGCCGCCCGGGGAGATACGCAGTATTTT. The full variable domain, its missing parts supplied by reference TRBV7-2 and TRBJ2-3, is GAGVSQSPSNKVTEKGKDVELRCDPISGHTALYWYRQSLGQGLEFLIYFQGNSAPDKSGLPSDRFSAERTGGSVSTLTIQRTQQEDSAVYLCASSPAAARGDTQYFGPGTRLTVL.

This chain uses TRBV29-1 with TRBJ2-1; 9 nucleotides align to TRBD1. V shed 4 bases and J 6 bases; nucleotides not matched to a gene: 7. Germline values: CDR1 SQVTM, CDR2 ANQGSEA. The CDR3 has 14 amino acids. CDR3 DNA sequence: TGCAGCGTTGTGGGGCGGACAGGGGTCAATGAGCAGTTCTTC. Amino acid sequence: CSVVGRTGVNEQFF.